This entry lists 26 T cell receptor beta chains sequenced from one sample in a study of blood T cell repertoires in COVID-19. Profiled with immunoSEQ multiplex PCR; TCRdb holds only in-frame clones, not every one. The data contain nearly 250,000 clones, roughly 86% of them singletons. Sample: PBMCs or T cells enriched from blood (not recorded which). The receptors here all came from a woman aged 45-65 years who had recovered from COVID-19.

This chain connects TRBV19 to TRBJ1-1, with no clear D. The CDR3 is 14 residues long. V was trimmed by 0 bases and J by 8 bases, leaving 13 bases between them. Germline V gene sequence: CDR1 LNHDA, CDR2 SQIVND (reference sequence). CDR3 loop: CASSIDLEGSEAFF. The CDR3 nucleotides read TGTGCCAGTAGTATAGATCTCGAGGGATCCGAAGCTTTCTTT.

CDR3 sequence (DNA): TGCAGCGCTACGAGAGGGAACACTGAAGCTTTCTTT. Amino acid sequence: CSATRGNTEAFF. V and J are TRBV29-1 and TRBJ1-1; the D is unclear. Germline V gives CDR1 SQVTM, CDR2 ANQGSEA. V shed 7 bases and J shed 1 base, with 10 bases lying between them. This CDR3 is 12 amino acids long.

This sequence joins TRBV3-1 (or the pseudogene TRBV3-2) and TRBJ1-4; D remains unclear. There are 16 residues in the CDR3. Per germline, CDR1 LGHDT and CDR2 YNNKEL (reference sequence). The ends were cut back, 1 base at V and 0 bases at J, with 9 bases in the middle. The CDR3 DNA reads TGTGCCAGCAGCCAAGTAGGAGACTCAACTAATGAAAAACTGTTTTTT. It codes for CASSQVGDSTNEKLFF.

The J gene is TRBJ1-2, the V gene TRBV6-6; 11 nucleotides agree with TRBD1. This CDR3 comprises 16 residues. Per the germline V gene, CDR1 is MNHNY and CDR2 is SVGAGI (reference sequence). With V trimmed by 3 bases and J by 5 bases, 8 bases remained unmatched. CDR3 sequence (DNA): TGTGCCAGCAGTTATGGAGGGACAGGGGGGTCTTATGGCTACACCTTC. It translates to CASSYGGTGGSYGYTF.

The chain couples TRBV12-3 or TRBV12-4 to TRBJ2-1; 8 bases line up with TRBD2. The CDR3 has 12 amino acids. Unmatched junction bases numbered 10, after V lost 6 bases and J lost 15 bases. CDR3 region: CASRPAGGRPFF. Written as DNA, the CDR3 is TGTGCCAGCAGGCCTGCGGGGGGCCGACCGTTCTTC.

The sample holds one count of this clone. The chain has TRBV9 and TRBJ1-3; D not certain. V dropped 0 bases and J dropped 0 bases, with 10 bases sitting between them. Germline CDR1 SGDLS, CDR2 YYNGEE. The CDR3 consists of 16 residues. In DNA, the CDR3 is TGTGCCAGCAGCGTAGGAGGAATATCCTCTGGAAACACCATATATTTT. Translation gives CASSVGGISSGNTIYF.

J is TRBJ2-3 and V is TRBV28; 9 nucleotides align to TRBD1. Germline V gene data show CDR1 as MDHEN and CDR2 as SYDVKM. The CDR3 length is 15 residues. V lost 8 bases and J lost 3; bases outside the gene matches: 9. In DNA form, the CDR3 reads TGTGCCAGCGCTCGGAGACAGGGGGTAACAGATACGCAGTATTTT. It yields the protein CASARRQGVTDTQYF.

CDR3 sequence (DNA): TGTGCCAGCAGCTTAATGCTAGCGGGAACCTACGAGCAGTACTTC. Its protein is CASSLMLAGTYEQYF. The chain has TRBV7-2 and TRBJ2-7, with 9 bases matching TRBD2. The ends lost 2 bases at V and 2 bases at J; junction bases unmatched: 4. Germline V gene lookup returns CDR1 SGHTA and CDR2 FQGNSA. This CDR3 comprises 15 residues.

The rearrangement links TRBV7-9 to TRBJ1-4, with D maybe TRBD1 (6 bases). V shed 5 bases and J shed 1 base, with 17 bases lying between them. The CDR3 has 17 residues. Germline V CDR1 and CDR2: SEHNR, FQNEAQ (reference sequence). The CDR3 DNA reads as TGTGCCAGCAGCCCCCAGACAGGCAGCCGAACTAATGAAAAACTGTTTTTT. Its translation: CASSPQTGSRTNEKLFF.

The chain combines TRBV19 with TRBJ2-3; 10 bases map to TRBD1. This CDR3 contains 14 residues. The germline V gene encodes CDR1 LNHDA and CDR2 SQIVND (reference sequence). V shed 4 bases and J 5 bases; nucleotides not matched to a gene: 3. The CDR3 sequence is CASSRQGALDTQYF. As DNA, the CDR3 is TGTGCCAGTAGTAGACAGGGGGCATTAGATACGCAGTATTTT.

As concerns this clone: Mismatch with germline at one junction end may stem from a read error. The CDR3 nucleotides are TGTGCCAGCAGTTTAGCGGGAGGGTCCGAGACCCAGTACTTC. Amino acid sequence: CASSLAGGSETQYF. The V and J genes are TRBV11-2 and TRBJ2-5; TRBD2 matches at 11 bases. From germline, CDR1 is SGHAT and CDR2 FQNNGV. This CDR3 is built from 14 residues.

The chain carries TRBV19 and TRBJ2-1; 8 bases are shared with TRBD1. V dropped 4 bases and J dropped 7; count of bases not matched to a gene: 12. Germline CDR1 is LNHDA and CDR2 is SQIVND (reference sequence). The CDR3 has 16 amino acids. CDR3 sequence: CASSTGRQGNRNEQFF. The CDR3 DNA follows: TGTGCCAGTAGTACCGGGAGACAGGGGAATAGGAATGAGCAGTTCTTC.

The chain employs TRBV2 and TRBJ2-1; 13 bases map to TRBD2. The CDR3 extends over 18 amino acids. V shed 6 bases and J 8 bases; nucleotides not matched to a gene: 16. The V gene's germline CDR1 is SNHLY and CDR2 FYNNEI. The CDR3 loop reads CASREGLAGPYTSDEQFF. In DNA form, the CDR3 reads TGTGCCAGCAGGGAGGGACTAGCGGGGCCTTATACAAGTGATGAGCAGTTCTTC.

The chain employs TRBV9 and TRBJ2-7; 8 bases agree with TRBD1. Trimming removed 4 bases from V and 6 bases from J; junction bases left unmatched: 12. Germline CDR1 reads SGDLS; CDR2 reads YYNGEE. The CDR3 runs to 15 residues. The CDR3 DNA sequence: TGTGCCAGCAGCCCACACCGGGGACAGGACCTCGAGCAGTACTTC. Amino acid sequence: CASSPHRGQDLEQYF.

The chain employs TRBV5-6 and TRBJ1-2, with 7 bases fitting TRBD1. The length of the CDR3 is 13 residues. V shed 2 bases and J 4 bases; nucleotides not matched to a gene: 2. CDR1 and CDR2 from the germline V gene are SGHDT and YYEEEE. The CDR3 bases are TGTGCCAGCAGCTTAGGGACAGTCTATGGCTACACCTTC. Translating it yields CASSLGTVYGYTF.

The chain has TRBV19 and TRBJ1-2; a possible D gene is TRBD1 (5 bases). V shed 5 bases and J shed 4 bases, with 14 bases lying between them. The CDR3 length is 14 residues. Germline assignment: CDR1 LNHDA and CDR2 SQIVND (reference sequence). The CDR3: CASSPRRGGYGYTF. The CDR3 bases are TGTGCCAGTAGTCCACGACGGGGGGGCTATGGCTACACCTTC.

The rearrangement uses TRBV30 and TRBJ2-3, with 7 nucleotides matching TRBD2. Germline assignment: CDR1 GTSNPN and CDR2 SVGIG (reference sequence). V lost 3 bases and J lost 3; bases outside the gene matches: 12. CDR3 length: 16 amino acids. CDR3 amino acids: CAWSPGSGGGTDTQYF. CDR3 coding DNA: TGTGCCTGGAGCCCCGGGTCGGGGGGAGGAACAGATACGCAGTATTTT.

The CDR3 DNA follows: TGTGCCAGCAGAAGGGGACTAGCGGGATCCTACGAGCAGTACTTC. Residues: CASRRGLAGSYEQYF. This chain joins TRBV6-5 and TRBJ2-7; TRBD2 aligns across 13 bases. With V trimmed by 6 bases and J by 1 base, 3 bases remained unmatched. Germline V gives CDR1 MNHEY, CDR2 SVGAGI. This CDR3 region has 15 residues.

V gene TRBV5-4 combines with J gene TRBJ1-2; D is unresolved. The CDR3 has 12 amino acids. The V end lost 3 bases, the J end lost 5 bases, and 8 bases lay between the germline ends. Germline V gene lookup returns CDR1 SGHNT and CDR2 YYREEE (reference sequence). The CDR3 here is CASSSIHYGYTF. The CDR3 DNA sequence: TGTGCCAGCAGCTCGATACATTATGGCTACACCTTC. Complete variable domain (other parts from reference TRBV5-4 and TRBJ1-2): ETGVTQSPTHLIKTRGQQVTLRCSSQSGHNTVSWYQQALGQGPQFIFQYYREEENGRGNFPPRFSGLQFPNYSSELNVNALELDDSALYLCASSSIHYGYTFGSGTRLTVV.

The CDR3 DNA is TGTGCCAGCATGAGCGGCCGGTACACCGGGGAGCTGTTTTTT. It yields the protein CASMSGRYTGELFF. The chain is built from TRBV6-5 and TRBJ2-2, with a possible D match to TRBD2 (5 bases). The CDR3 sequence is 14 residues long. Per the germline V gene, CDR1 is MNHEY and CDR2 is SVGAGI. Deletions cut 7 bases from V and 3 bases from J, with 12 bases between.

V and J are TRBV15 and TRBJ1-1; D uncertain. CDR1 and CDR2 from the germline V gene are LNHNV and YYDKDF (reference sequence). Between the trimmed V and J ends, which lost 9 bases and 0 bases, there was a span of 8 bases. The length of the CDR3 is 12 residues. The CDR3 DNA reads TGTGCCACTACTTATTTGAACACTGAAGCTTTCTTT. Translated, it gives CATTYLNTEAFF.

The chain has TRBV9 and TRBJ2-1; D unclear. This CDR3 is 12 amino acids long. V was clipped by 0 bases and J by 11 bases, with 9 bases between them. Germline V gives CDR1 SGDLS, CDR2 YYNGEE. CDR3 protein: CASSVDLVKQFF. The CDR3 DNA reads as TGTGCCAGCAGCGTAGACCTAGTGAAGCAGTTCTTC.

The chain's CDR3 is CASSFGQYNEQFF. The CDR3 DNA is TGTGCCAGCAGCTTTGGGCAGTACAATGAGCAGTTCTTC. This chain joins TRBV11-3 and TRBJ2-1, with unresolved D. Trimming took 3 bases from V and 4 from J, leaving 7 bases between them. Germline lookup yields CDR1 SGHNT and CDR2 YENEEA. CDR3 length equals 13 residues.

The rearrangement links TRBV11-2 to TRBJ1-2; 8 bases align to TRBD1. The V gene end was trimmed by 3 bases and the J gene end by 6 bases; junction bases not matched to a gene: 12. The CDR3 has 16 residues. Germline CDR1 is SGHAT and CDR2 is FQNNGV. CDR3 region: CASSLDAAARGHGYTF. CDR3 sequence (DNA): TGTGCCAGCAGCTTGGATGCGGCGGCCAGGGGGCATGGCTACACCTTC.

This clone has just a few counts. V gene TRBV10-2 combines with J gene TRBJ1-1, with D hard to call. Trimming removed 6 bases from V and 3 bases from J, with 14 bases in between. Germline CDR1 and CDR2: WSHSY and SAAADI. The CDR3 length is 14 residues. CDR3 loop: CASRDWGADTEAFF. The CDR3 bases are TGCGCCAGCAGGGATTGGGGAGCCGACACTGAAGCTTTCTTT.

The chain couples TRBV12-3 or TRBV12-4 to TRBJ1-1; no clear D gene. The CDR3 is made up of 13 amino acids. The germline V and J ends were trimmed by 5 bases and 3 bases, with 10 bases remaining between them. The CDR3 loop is CASSRPEDTEAFF. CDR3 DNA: TGTGCCAGCAGTCGCCCGGAGGACACTGAAGCTTTCTTT.